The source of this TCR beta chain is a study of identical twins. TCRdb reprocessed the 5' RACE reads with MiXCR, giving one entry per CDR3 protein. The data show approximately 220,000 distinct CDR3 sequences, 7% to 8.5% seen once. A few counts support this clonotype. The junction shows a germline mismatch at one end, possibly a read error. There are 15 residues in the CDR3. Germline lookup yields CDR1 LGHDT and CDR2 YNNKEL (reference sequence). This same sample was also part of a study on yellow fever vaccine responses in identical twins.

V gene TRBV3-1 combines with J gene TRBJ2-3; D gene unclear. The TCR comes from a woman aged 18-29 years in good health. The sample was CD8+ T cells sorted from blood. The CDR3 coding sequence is TGTGCCAGCAGCCAAGAGACACTAAGCACGGATACGCAGTATTTT. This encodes CASSQETLSTDTQYF.